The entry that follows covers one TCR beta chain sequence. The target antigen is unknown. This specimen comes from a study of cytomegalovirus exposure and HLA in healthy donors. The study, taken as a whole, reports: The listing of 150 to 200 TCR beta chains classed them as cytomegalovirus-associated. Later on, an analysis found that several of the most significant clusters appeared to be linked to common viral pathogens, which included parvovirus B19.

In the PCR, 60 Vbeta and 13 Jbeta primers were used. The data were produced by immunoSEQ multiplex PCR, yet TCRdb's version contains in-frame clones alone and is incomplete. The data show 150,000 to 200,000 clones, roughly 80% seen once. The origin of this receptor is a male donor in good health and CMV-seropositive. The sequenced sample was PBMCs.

Here the CDR3 reads CASSFEWEGNQPQHF. In nucleotides, the CDR3 is TGTGCCAGCAGTTTCGAGTGGGAGGGGAATCAGCCCCAGCATTTT. This chain uses TRBV28 with TRBJ1-5, with D possibly TRBD1 on 5 matching bases. V was clipped by 3 bases and J by 4 bases, with 13 bases between them. This CDR3 region has 15 residues. Germline V lookup: CDR1 MDHEN, CDR2 SYDVKM.